Below, one T cell receptor (beta chain) is given with its context. These data originate in a study of blood T cell repertoires in COVID-19. Across the study: The analysed material was cDNA or gDNA that came from T cells, B-cell-depleted T cells, or PBMCs.

This CDR3 has 14 amino acids. CDR1 MDHEN and CDR2 SYDVKM come from the germline V gene. Trimming removed 3 bases at V and 7 bases at J, with 15 bases between. The table came from immunoSEQ multiplex PCR; TCRdb's copy has only in-frame clones and leaves some out. The sample contains 220,000 or so clones, 60% to 85% of which appear only once. The sequencing sample was made of peripheral blood. The chain couples TRBV28 to TRBJ1-2; perhaps TRBD1 as D (6 bases). This TCR was recovered from a woman aged 70-85 years with acute or convalescent COVID-19. This chain's CDR3 is CASSLPGAASGYTF. The CDR3 nucleotides read TGTGCCAGCAGTTTGCCAGGGGCAGCCTCTGGCTACACCTTC.